The next 8 T cell receptor beta chains were all read from a single sample in a study of T cell repertoires in cytomegalovirus infection. TCRdb ran MiXCR on the reads and lists one entry per CDR3 protein. The data hold about 900,000 distinct CDR3 sequences, with less than 35% observed a single time. Antigens of these TCRs are unknown. The starting material was cultured CD8+ T cells from PBMCs, obtained from culture after CMV antigen stimulation. Every receptor here comes from a human donor in good health (CMV status not recorded). Some clones in this sample may be carry-over from other donors' samples.

The CDR3 bases are TGTGCCACCAGCAGAGATTTGGGCAATCAGCCCCAGCATTTT. Its translation is CATSRDLGNQPQHF. The chain combines TRBV15 with TRBJ1-5; D unclear. The CDR3 is 14 amino acids. Germline CDR1 reads LNHNV; CDR2 reads YYDKDF (reference sequence). V shed 0 bases and J shed 2 bases, with 5 bases lying between them.

In this sample, this clonotype turned up a few times. This chain links TRBV3-1 with TRBJ2-5, with a possible D match to TRBD1 (6 bases). The V and J ends lost 5 bases and 5 bases respectively, with 21 bases between them. The CDR3 runs 16 residues. Germline CDR1 reads LGHDT; CDR2 reads YNNKEL (reference sequence). CDR3 sequence reads: CASSGPTGSPEETQYF. CDR3 bases: TGTGCCAGCAGCGGACCGACAGGATCGCCTGAGGAGACCCAGTACTTC.

CDR3 coding DNA: TGTGCCAGCACCCTGGGGGGATTAGGCTATGGCTACACCTTC. Translated, it gives CASTLGGLGYGYTF. The J gene is TRBJ1-2, the V gene TRBV6-6, with D perhaps TRBD1 (5 bases). This CDR3 is 14 amino acids long. CDR1 and CDR2 from the germline V gene are MNHNY and SVGAGI (reference sequence). Deletions cut 7 bases from V and 4 bases from J, with 16 bases between.

V gene TRBV11-2 combines with J gene TRBJ2-1; D gene ambiguous. CDR3 size: 14 residues. V dropped 3 bases and J dropped 3 bases, with 9 bases sitting between them. Germline CDR1 and CDR2: SGHAT and FQNNGV. CDR3 DNA sequence: TGTGCCAGCAGCTTTCTAGACCACTACAATGAGCAGTTCTTC. Its protein is CASSFLDHYNEQFF.

This clonotype was seen repeatedly, ten times or more. The gene calls are TRBV7-8 and TRBJ2-7; the D gene could be TRBD1 or TRBD2 (6 bases each). Trimming took off 5 bases at V and 3 bases at J, with 14 bases between the two ends. The CDR3 is 14 residues long. Germline V gene data show CDR1 as SGHVS and CDR2 as FQNEAQ. This chain's CDR3 is CASSLSGAVYEQYV. Here the CDR3 DNA reads TGTGCCAGCAGCCTCTCGGGGGCGGTCTACGAGCAGTACGTC.

The chain couples TRBV10-1 to TRBJ2-3, with D perhaps being TRBD1 or TRBD2 (5 bases each). Germline CDR1 and CDR2: WNHNN and SYGVQD (reference sequence). The length of the CDR3 is 16 residues. V was cut by 0 bases and J by 4 bases, with 14 bases left in between. The CDR3 loop is CASSESSFRGSDTQYF. CDR3 DNA: TGCGCCAGCAGTGAGTCGAGTTTTCGGGGCTCAGATACGCAGTATTTT.

V gene TRBV6-5 combines with J gene TRBJ2-2; D is perhaps TRBD2 (5 bases). The CDR3 is 14 amino acids. Germline CDR1 reads MNHEY; CDR2 reads SVGAGI. V lost 3 bases to trimming and J lost 6 bases, with 11 bases between them. CDR3 amino acids: CASSYRGYAGELFF. DNA of the CDR3: TGTGCCAGCAGTTATCGGGGTTATGCCGGGGAGCTGTTTTTT.

The table lists this clonotype with many counts. The chain employs TRBV2 and TRBJ2-5; possible D gene TRBD2, 7 bases. This CDR3 has 14 amino acids. The ends were cut back, 5 bases at V and 9 bases at J, with 19 bases in the middle. Germline V gene data show CDR1 as SNHLY and CDR2 as FYNNEI. The CDR3 DNA sequence: TGTGCCAGCAGTTCTTCCACGGGGGGCAGGGCCCAGTACTTC. Encoded protein: CASSSSTGGRAQYF.